This T cell receptor beta chain was found in a study of blood T cell repertoires in COVID-19. Study at large: PBMCs, B-cell-depleted T cells, or T cells were the source of the cDNA or gDNA that made up the material.

Germline loops: CDR1 SQVTM, CDR2 ANQGSEA. This CDR3 spans 13 amino acids. V was cut by 1 base and J by 2 bases, with 8 bases left in between. In the authors' workflow: Using reference gene primer amplification, nucleated cell counts were estimated. Measured with immunoSEQ multiplex PCR; TCRdb has only the in-frame clones, and not every one. D and trimming were read from the DNA, whereas the V and J calls and clone size are those reported in that table. The data hold over 100,000 clones, with around three quarters observed a single time. The genes are TRBV29-1 and TRBJ1-2; D remains ambiguous. Sequenced sample: peripheral blood. The receptor comes from a human donor in a cohort sampled during active or convalescent COVID-19. CDR3 sequence (DNA): TGCAGCGTTGAAGGCTCAGCGAACTATGGCTACACCTTC. Protein sequence: CSVEGSANYGYTF.